This T cell receptor (beta chain) emerged from a study of blood T cells in healthy people across ages. Findings and caveats of the study: Age showed a roughly linear inverse relationship with TCR beta diversity per million T cells.

With 5 bases removed from V and 1 base from J, the gap between germline ends came to 9 bases. The CDR3 extends over 13 amino acids. Germline assignment: CDR1 SGHRS and CDR2 YFSETQ. On this clonotype: Its antigen is as yet unknown.

Primers used in a second PCR of about 7 to 12 cycles were a sample-barcoded 5' primer and a J-beta primer mix. TCRdb ran MiXCR on the 5' RACE reads and lists one entry per CDR3 protein. This repertoire shows about 1,600,000 distinct CDR3 sequences, around 39% found once; its top ten account for approximately 7.9%. PBMCs, at least 6.5 million per sample, were isolated. The sequencing input was blood. The V and J genes are TRBV5-1 and TRBJ1-1; D remains ambiguous. The TCR sequence derives from a woman between 18 and 29 years old in good health. The CDR3: CASRKDGNTEAFF. The CDR3 DNA is TGCGCCAGCAGAAAGGACGGGAACACTGAAGCTTTCTTT.